This T cell receptor (beta chain) was profiled in a study of T cell responses to AZD1222 COVID-19 vaccine. Trimming cost V 6 bases and J 7 bases, with 18 bases left between them. The CDR3 sequence is 15 residues long. Germline CDR1 reads MNHEY; CDR2 reads SMNVEV (reference sequence). Study observations and caveats: Baseline seropositives among AZD1222 recipients totaled only 5 to 7. Unmutated variant regions are reportedly the target of nearly half of TCRs that are spike-specific. White British ancestry dominated among donors, who included more females, and clonal diversity was possibly underestimated. Spike regions recognized by vaccine-associated CD4 TCRs spanned the protein, led by 160-218 and 743-854.

As regards this clone: Its antigen is currently unknown.

Profiled with immunoSEQ multiplex PCR; TCRdb holds only in-frame clones, not every one. Among some 180,000 clones listed, 80% to 95% were seen once. The sequencing here drew on peripheral blood, taken 28 days after the second dose of the MenACWY control vaccine. The TCR was taken from an adult who received the MenACWY meningococcal vaccine as a control. The gene calls are TRBV27 and TRBJ1-4, with D perhaps matching TRBD1 (6 bases). CDR3 DNA sequence: TGTGCCAGCAGAACCGTTGGCAGGGGCGTTGAAAAACTGTTTTTT. Its protein product is CASRTVGRGVEKLFF.